The clone carrying this T cell receptor beta chain was detected ten times or more. Antigen unknown. RNA transcripts were the template for amplifying TCR beta CDR3 regions. HTBI primers were the set used in a first-round RT-PCR of the TCR CDR3. TCRdb itself ran the multiplex PCR reads through MiXCR, one entry per CDR3 protein. The sample lists about 590,000 distinct CDR3 sequences; 15% to 17% were seen once. These data belong to a study of T cells in Graves' hyperthyroidism and ophthalmopathy. Trimming at V came to 0 bases and at J to 5 bases, leaving 5 bases not matched to a gene. This CDR3 comprises 15 residues. Germline CDR1 and CDR2: MGHRA and YSYEKL. The diagnoses drew upon clinical symptoms, serum thyroxine and TRAb, thyroid ultrasound and orbital computed tomography. Study-wide findings and caveats: Most thyroid clonotypes expanded above 0.001 were also detected in blood.

This TCR was recovered from a woman under 40 with Graves' hyperthyroidism. Sequencing was carried out using blood. This chain connects TRBV4-1 to TRBJ2-5, with 8 nucleotides matching TRBD2. CDR3: CASSQETGGQETQYF. The CDR3 DNA is TGCGCCAGCAGCCAAGAGACGGGAGGGCAGGAGACCCAGTACTTC.